This T cell receptor (beta chain) was sequenced during a study of blood T cell repertoires in COVID-19. Looking at the study overall: PBMCs, B-cell-depleted T cells, or T cells were the source of the cDNA or gDNA that made up the material.

The length of the CDR3 is 15 residues. The V and J ends lost 2 bases and 5 bases respectively, with 14 bases between them. From germline, CDR1 is SGHTA and CDR2 FQGNSA. Researchers sorted participants into cohorts using their self-reported clinical history. The study counted Cohort 3 donors as recovered given two negative PCRs, clearance, or symptom resolution. This table comes from immunoSEQ multiplex PCR, and its TCRdb copy is limited to in-frame clones, with some not included. The repertoire holds a few hundred thousand clones, with approximately 90% as singletons. The receptor comes from a woman in her thirties or forties who had recovered from COVID-19. The chain couples TRBV7-2 to TRBJ2-3; D possibly corresponds to TRBD1 (6 bases). The sequenced material came from PBMCs or T cells enriched from blood (not recorded which). The CDR3 protein is CASSLRAGVRDTQYF. CDR3 DNA: TGTGCCAGCAGCTTAAGGGCAGGGGTGAGAGATACGCAGTATTTT.